A single sample gave rise to the 5 T cell receptor beta chains below, sequenced in a study of cytomegalovirus exposure and HLA in healthy donors. Primers: 60 Vbeta forward and 13 Jbeta reverse. TCRdb's copy holds only in-frame clones and misses some; the assay was immunoSEQ multiplex PCR. The sample consists of about 120,000 clones, about 60% of them appearing once. The specimen sequenced was PBMCs. Receptors were obtained from a man aged 35-49 years in good health and CMV-seropositive.

This clone was seen only a few times. The genes are TRBV2 and TRBJ2-1; 7 bases map to TRBD2. Trimming took 4 bases from V and 4 from J; bases not matched to a gene: 4. This CDR3 has 14 residues. CDR1 is SNHLY and CDR2 is FYNNEI in the germline V gene. The CDR3 DNA is TGTGCCAGCAGTGGATGGGGGGGATACAATGAGCAGTTCTTC. Amino acid sequence: CASSGWGGYNEQFF.

J is TRBJ1-5 and V is TRBV6-8; a possible D gene is TRBD1 (6 bases). Germline V gene data show CDR1 as MNHGY and CDR2 as SAAAGT. The CDR3 length is 14 residues. V lost 5 bases to trimming and J lost 6 bases, with 14 bases between them. The DNA for the CDR3 is TGTGCCAGCAGTCCTTCAGGGGTTAGTCAGCCCCAGCATTTT. Translated, it gives CASSPSGVSQPQHF.

The chain uses TRBV27 and TRBJ2-1, with TRBD2 matching over 13 bases. This CDR3 comprises 15 residues. Losses at the gene ends were 8 bases for V and 9 bases for J; bases not matched to a gene: 10. Germline CDR1 is MNHEY and CDR2 is SMNVEV (reference sequence). CDR3 loop: CASRSGTSGNSEQFF. In DNA, the CDR3 is TGTGCCAGCCGATCCGGGACTAGCGGGAACTCTGAGCAGTTCTTC.

J is TRBJ2-5 and V is TRBV6-1; 10 bases line up with TRBD1. With 4 bases clipped from V and 4 bases from J, the junction kept 6 bases outside the gene matches. CDR3 length: 15 amino acids. Germline assignment: CDR1 MNHNS and CDR2 SASEGT. The CDR3 coding sequence is TGTGCCAGCAGTGGGGGACAGGGGAGGCGAGAGACCCAGTACTTC. Its protein product is CASSGGQGRRETQYF.

This rearrangement joins TRBV2 to TRBJ2-7, with TRBD1 identical over 9 bases. The germline CDR1 and CDR2 sequences are SNHLY and FYNNEI. V was pared by 2 bases and J by 5 bases, with 1 base of the junction left unmatched. The CDR3 totals 13 residues. DNA for the CDR3: TGTGCCAGCAGTGAAACAGGGGGCCACGAGCAGTACTTC. Translated, it gives CASSETGGHEQYF.